Listed below are T cell receptor beta chains from one sample, sequenced in a study of blood T cell repertoires in COVID-19. Assay used: immunoSEQ multiplex PCR; TCRdb lists only in-frame clones, some missing. The data contain fewer than 350,000 clones, around 85% of them singletons. The sequencing input was peripheral blood. Receptors were obtained from a woman aged 25 to 39 who had recovered from COVID-19. Both conserved end residues are part of each CDR3. Fields, in order: V gene, J gene, D gene, clone size, CDR3 protein, CDR3 DNA. D genes are given only for firm matches. For some rows the clone size is stated as once, few or many, or as a class when expanded; others skip it.

TRBV24-1	TRBJ1-2	NA	NA	CATSDLSMGDYGYTF	TGTGCCACCAGTGACCTCTCTATGGGAGACTATGGCTACACCTTC
TRBV19	TRBJ2-7	TRBD2	NA	CASSIGTSGSYEQYF	TGTGCCAGTAGTATAGGGACTAGCGGCTCCTACGAGCAGTACTTC
TRBV5-1	TRBJ1-2	NA	few	CASRLTGSNYGYTF	TGCGCCAGCAGGCTAACAGGGTCTAACTATGGCTACACCTTC
TRBV4-1	TRBJ2-1	NA	NA	CASSPYLDREDEQFF	TGCGCCAGCAGCCCCTACTTAGACAGGGAGGATGAGCAGTTCTTC
TRBV28	TRBJ1-2	NA	NA	CASSLVQQFLGYTF	TGTGCCAGCAGTTTAGTACAACAGTTCTTAGGCTACACCTTC
TRBV5-1	TRBJ1-2	TRBD1	NA	CASSQSPGQGQDGYTF	TGCGCCAGCAGCCAGTCGCCCGGACAGGGGCAGGATGGCTACACCTTC
TRBV6-5	TRBJ1-3	NA	NA	CASSRGGDTIYF	TGTGCCAGCAGCCGTGGTGGAGACACCATATATTTT
TRBV5-5	TRBJ1-6	NA	NA	CASSLEIAPLHF	TGTGCCAGCAGCCTAGAAATTGCACCCCTCCACTTT
TRBV5-5	TRBJ1-5	NA	once	CASSFGDSQPQHF	TGTGCCAGCAGCTTCGGGGATAGCCAGCCCCAGCATTTT
TRBV5-1	TRBJ1-3	NA	NA	CASITRTEYF	TGCGCCAGCATAACCAGGACAGAATATTTT
TRBV19	TRBJ1-5	TRBD1	NA	CASSAPGQGANQPQHF	TGTGCCAGTAGTGCCCCGGGACAGGGTGCCAATCAGCCCCAGCATTTT
TRBV2	TRBJ1-4	TRBD1	NA	CASSVNRGGNEKLFF	TGTGCCAGCAGTGTTAACAGGGGTGGAAATGAAAAACTGTTTTTT
TRBV28	TRBJ1-5	NA	few	CATQGISGQPQHF	TGTGCCACCCAAGGCATTTCGGGGCAGCCCCAGCATTTT
TRBV2	TRBJ1-2	NA	NA	CASSEAGAGYGYTF	TGTGCCAGCAGTGAAGCAGGTGCGGGCTATGGCTACACCTTC
TRBV2	TRBJ2-2	TRBD1	once	CASSGQGLAGELFF	TGTGCCAGCAGTGGACAGGGCTTGGCCGGGGAGCTGTTTTTT
TRBV7-9	TRBJ2-5	NA	NA	CASRVGETQYF	TGTGCCAGCAGAGTCGGAGAGACCCAGTACTTC
TRBV9	TRBJ2-1	TRBD2	NA	CASSPGGGLLYNEQFF	TGTGCCAGCAGCCCCGGGGGGGGCCTTTTGTACAATGAGCAGTTCTTC
TRBV6-5	TRBJ2-5	TRBD2	once	CASSYPTSGAQETQYF	TGTGCCAGCAGTTACCCGACTAGCGGAGCGCAAGAGACCCAGTACTTC
TRBV2	TRBJ2-1	TRBD2	NA	CASSVAGGFDNEQFF	TGTGCCAGCAGTGTCGCGGGGGGCTTTGACAATGAGCAGTTCTTC
TRBV7-2	TRBJ1-1	NA	NA	CASSPKGGRFTEAFF	TGTGCCAGCAGCCCCAAGGGGGGGCGTTTCACTGAAGCTTTCTTT
TRBV10-3	TRBJ2-7	NA	once	CAISVPGYEQYF	TGTGCCATCAGTGTCCCAGGCTACGAGCAGTACTTC
TRBV6-5	TRBJ2-1	TRBD2	NA	CASRRGDFYNEQFF	TGTGCCAGCAGGCGGGGGGACTTCTACAATGAGCAGTTCTTC
TRBV9	TRBJ2-7	TRBD1	NA	CASSPPPGQGWVGSYEQYF	TGTGCCAGCAGCCCCCCTCCGGGACAGGGTTGGGTGGGCTCCTACGAGCAGTACTTC
TRBV19	TRBJ1-2	TRBD1	NA	CASRQGFDGYTF	TGTGCCAGTAGACAGGGGTTCGATGGCTACACCTTC
TRBV5-1	TRBJ2-3	NA	NA	CASSLGAFTDTQYF	TGCGCCAGCAGCTTGGGGGCATTCACAGATACGCAGTATTTT
TRBV19	TRBJ1-1	TRBD1	NA	CASILNPGGLTEAFF	TGTGCCAGTATCTTAAACCCAGGGGGCCTCACTGAAGCTTTCTTT
TRBV27	TRBJ2-7	TRBD1	NA	CASSVNSPGGSYEQYF	TGTGCCAGCAGCGTTAATAGTCCAGGGGGCTCCTACGAGCAGTACTTC
TRBV6-5	TRBJ1-1	TRBD1	NA	CASRSTGGAEAFF	TGTGCCAGCAGATCGACAGGGGGCGCGGAAGCTTTCTTT
TRBV24-1	TRBJ2-2	NA	NA	CATSEAGRSTGELFF	TGTGCCACCAGTGAGGCAGGGCGTTCCACCGGGGAGCTGTTTTTT
TRBV3-1/TRBV3-2	TRBJ2-6	NA	NA	CASSRYYSGANVLTF	TGTGCCAGCAGCCGCTATTACTCTGGGGCCAACGTCCTGACTTTC
TRBV5-5	TRBJ2-1	TRBD2	NA	CASSLASGSRQFF	TGTGCCAGCAGCTTGGCTAGCGGGAGTCGGCAGTTCTTC
TRBV19	TRBJ1-5	TRBD1	NA	CASSIFRQGQGDNQPQHF	TGTGCCAGTAGTATATTTCGGCAGGGACAGGGTGACAATCAGCCCCAGCATTTT
TRBV6-5	TRBJ2-7	TRBD1	NA	CASARGQGTEQYF	TGTGCCAGCGCAAGGGGACAGGGGACCGAGCAGTACTTC
TRBV6-4	TRBJ2-2	TRBD1	NA	CASSVPTGGGTGELFF	TGTGCCAGCAGTGTACCTACAGGGGGCGGCACCGGGGAGCTGTTTTTT
TRBV4-3	TRBJ2-7	NA	NA	CASSQDRADSYEQYF	TGCGCCAGCAGCCAAGATCGAGCGGACTCCTACGAGCAGTACTTC
TRBV7-9	TRBJ2-3	NA	NA	CASSLVRGTDTQYF	TGTGCCAGCAGCTTAGTGCGGGGCACAGATACGCAGTATTTT
TRBV6-1	TRBJ1-2	TRBD1	NA	CASSETSGGLNYGYTF	TGTGCCAGCAGTGAGACTTCAGGGGGCCTAAACTATGGCTACACCTTC
TRBV20-1	TRBJ1-2	NA	NA	CSASALGLNYGYTF	TGCAGTGCTAGTGCCCTCGGTCTCAACTATGGCTACACCTTC
TRBV28	TRBJ2-2	TRBD2	NA	CASGGELAGSTGELFF	TGTGCCAGCGGAGGCGAGCTAGCGGGATCCACCGGGGAGCTGTTTTTT